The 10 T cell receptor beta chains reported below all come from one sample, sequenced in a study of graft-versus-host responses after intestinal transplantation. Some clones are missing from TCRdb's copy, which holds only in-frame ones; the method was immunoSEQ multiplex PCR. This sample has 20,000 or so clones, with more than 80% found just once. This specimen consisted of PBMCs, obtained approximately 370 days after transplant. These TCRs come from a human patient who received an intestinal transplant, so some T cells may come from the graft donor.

The CDR3 DNA reads TGTGCCAGCAGCCTTAGGGAGGGCACAGATACGCAGTATTTT. Translated, it gives CASSLREGTDTQYF. The chain links TRBV25-1 to TRBJ2-3; TRBD2 might be the D (6 bases). Trimming stripped 6 bases from V and 1 base from J, with 11 bases between. The germline V gene encodes CDR1 MGHDK and CDR2 SYGVNS. The CDR3 spans 14 residues.

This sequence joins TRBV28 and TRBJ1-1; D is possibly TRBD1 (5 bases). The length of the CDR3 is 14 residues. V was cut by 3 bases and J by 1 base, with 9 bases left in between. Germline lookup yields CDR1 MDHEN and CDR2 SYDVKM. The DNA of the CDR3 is TGTGCCAGCAGTTTGTGGCAGGGGAACACTGAAGCTTTCTTT. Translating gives CASSLWQGNTEAFF.

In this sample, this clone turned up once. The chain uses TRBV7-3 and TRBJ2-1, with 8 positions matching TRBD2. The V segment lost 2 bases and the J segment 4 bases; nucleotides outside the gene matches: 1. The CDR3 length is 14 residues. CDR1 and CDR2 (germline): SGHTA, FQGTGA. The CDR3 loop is CASSLAGGYNEQFF. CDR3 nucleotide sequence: TGTGCCAGCAGCTTAGCGGGGGGATACAATGAGCAGTTCTTC.

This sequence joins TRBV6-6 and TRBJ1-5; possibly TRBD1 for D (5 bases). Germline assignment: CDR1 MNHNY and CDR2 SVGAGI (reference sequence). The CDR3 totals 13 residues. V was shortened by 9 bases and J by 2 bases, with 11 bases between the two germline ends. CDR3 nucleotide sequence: TGTGCCAGTAGAGGGGATGGCAATCAGCCCCAGCATTTT. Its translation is CASRGDGNQPQHF.

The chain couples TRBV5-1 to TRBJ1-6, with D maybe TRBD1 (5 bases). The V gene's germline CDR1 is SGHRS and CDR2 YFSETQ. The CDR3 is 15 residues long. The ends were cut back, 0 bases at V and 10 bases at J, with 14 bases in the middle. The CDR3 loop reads CASSLVGDSRSPLHF. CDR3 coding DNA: TGCGCCAGCAGCTTGGTAGGTGACAGTAGATCACCCCTCCACTTT.

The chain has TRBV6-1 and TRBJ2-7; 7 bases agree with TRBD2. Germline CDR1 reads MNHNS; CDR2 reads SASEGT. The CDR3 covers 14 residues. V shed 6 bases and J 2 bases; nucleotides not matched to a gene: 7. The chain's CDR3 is CASRFPGLTYEQYF. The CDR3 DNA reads TGTGCCAGCAGATTCCCGGGACTAACCTACGAGCAGTACTTC.

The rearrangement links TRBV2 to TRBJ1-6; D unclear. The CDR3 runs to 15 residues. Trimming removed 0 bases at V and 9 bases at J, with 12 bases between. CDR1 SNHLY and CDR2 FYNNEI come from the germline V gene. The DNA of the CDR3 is TGTGCCAGCAGTGAAGCGAGGACCCGGGGTTCACCCCTCCACTTT. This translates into CASSEARTRGSPLHF. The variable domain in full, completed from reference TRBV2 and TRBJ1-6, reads EPEVTQTPSHQVTQMGQEVILRCVPISNHLYFYWYRQILGQKVEFLVSFYNNEISEKSEIFDDQFSVERPDGSNFTLKIRSTKLEDSAMYFCASSEARTRGSPLHFGNGTRLTVT.

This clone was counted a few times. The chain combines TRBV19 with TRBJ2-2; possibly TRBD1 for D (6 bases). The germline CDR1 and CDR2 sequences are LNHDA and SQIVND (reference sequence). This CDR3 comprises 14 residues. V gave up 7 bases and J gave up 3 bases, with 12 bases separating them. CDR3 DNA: TGTGCCAGTAAGGGGAACAGGGACACCGGGGAGCTGTTTTTT. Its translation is CASKGNRDTGELFF.

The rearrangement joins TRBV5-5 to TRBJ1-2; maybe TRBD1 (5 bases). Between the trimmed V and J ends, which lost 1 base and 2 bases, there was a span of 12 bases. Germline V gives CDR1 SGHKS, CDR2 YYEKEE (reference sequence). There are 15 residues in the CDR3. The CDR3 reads CASSLRVGANYGYTF. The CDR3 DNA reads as TGTGCCAGCAGCTTGAGGGTCGGGGCAAACTATGGCTACACCTTC.

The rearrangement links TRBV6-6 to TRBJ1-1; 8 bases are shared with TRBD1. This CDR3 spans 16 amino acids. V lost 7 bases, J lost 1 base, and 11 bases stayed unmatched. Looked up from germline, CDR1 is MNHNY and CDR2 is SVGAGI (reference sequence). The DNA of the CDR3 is TGTGCCAGCACCACCGGGCGTGGACAGGGGAACACTGAAGCTTTCTTT. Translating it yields CASTTGRGQGNTEAFF.